This T cell receptor beta chain originates from a study of early T cells in non-severe SARS-CoV-2 infection. Across the study: Sequencing input comprised bulk RNA from unsorted whole blood; chain pairing was not available.

This clonotype has at least ten counts. Unique molecular identifiers were attached to individual cDNA molecules. MiXCR was run by TCRdb on the 5' RACE reads, yielding one entry per CDR3 protein. There are roughly 80,000 distinct CDR3 sequences in the sample; about an eighth occur only once, and roughly 3% lies in the top ten. The germline V and J ends were trimmed by 6 bases and 2 bases, with 19 bases remaining between them. The CDR3 has 16 residues. J is TRBJ1-1 and V is TRBV12-3 or TRBV12-4; TRBD1 is a possible D gene (5 bases). Sequencing was carried out using whole blood. This TCR derives from an adult who was a healthcare worker with PCR-confirmed SARS-CoV-2 infection or an uninfected control (not recorded which). The CDR3 DNA reads TGTGCCAGCAGCCGGACAAAAACCCGCATTAACACTGAAGCTTTCTTT. It is translated as CASSRTKTRINTEAFF.